Given below is one TCR beta chain in context. Data came from immunoSEQ multiplex PCR; TCRdb stores just in-frame clones and leaves some out. The table records about 3,700 clones, 30% to 35% of them present only once. This sample was included in a study of T cells in localized non-small cell lung cancer. With 5 bases removed from V and 6 bases from J, the gap between germline ends came to 13 bases. Per the germline V gene, CDR1 is KGHSH and CDR2 is LQKENI. This CDR3 contains 14 residues. This TCR came from a woman aged 35-70 years with stage I lung adenocarcinoma. The chain combines TRBV18 with TRBJ2-2; D is possibly TRBD1 (5 bases). Sample: normal lung tissue next to the tumor, taken before any cancer treatment. The CDR3 reads CASSTGVVSGELFF. The CDR3 nucleotides are TGTGCCAGCTCAACAGGAGTTGTCTCCGGGGAGCTGTTTTTT.